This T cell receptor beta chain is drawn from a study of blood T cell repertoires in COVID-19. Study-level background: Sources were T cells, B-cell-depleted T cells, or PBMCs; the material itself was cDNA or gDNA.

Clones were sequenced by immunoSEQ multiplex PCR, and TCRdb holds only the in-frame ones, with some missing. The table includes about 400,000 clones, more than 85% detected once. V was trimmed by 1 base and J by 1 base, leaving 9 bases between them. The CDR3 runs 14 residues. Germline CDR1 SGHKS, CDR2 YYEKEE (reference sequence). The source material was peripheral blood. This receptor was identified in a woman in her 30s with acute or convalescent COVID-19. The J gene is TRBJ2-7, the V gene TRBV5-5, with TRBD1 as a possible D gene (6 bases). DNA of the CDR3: TGTGCCAGCAGCTTGTTTCAGGGGTCCTACGAGCAGTACTTC. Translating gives CASSLFQGSYEQYF.